The clone carrying this T cell receptor (beta chain) was observed a handful of times. What it binds is unknown. For TCRbeta, the library was prepared with unique molecular identifiers. TCRdb analysed the PCR reads with MiXCR anew, one entry per CDR3 protein. The sample lists some 290,000 distinct CDR3 sequences, around 25% occurring once. The sample originates from a study of T-cell reconstitution after alpha-beta-depleted transplantation in children. Findings and limits, study-wide: The origin of high day-60 TCRbeta diversity in some patients lay in surviving recipient T cells and thymic progenitors. As was reported, about two months after transplant, alpha-beta T cells came from several hundred expanded graft clones. A year post-transplant, T-cell counts and diversity derived mostly from newly produced T cells.

The V end lost 1 base, the J end lost 0 bases, and 15 bases lay between the germline ends. The CDR3 length is 17 residues. Germline loops: CDR1 SGHVS, CDR2 FQNEAQ. This TCR came from a male patient younger than 18 who had a stem cell transplant for acute lymphoblastic leukemia, so the T cells may come from the graft donor. This specimen consisted of PBMCs, mostly from graft donor cells, obtained 180 days after TCRalphabeta/CD19-depleted stem cell transplant. The V call is TRBV7-8, the J call TRBJ1-1; tentatively, D is TRBD1 (5 bases). CDR3 coding DNA: TGTGCCAGCAGCTTAGGGGGTGGGGGAGGCCTGAACACTGAAGCTTTCTTT. Amino acid sequence: CASSLGGGGGLNTEAFF.